Listed here is a single TCR beta chain. Its antigen is still unknown. From the 5' RACE reads, TCRdb lists one entry per CDR3 protein and no DNA. The specimen's table records about 380,000 distinct CDR3 sequences. This sample stems from a study of T cells expressing NK-cell markers. Germline V gene data show CDR1 as DFQATT and CDR2 as SNEGSKA (reference sequence). This CDR3 is 16 amino acids long. Study-level results: NKG2C+ dominant clonotype frequencies in several donors were roughly 1.0-8% of CD8+ T cells. One observes that, in several donors, these clonotypes were also the leading ones within the CD3+CD56-NKG2C+ fraction.

This receptor was identified in a man aged 18 to 69 in good health. The gene calls are TRBV20-1 and TRBJ2-1; TCRdb's D call of TRBD2 is untestable without DNA. The sample was blood T cells: a sorted CD56 or NKG2C T cell subset, CD4+ or CD8+ T cells, or bulk PBMC T cells (not recorded which). CDR3 sequence: CSARDRRTSRSDEQFF.